The 18 T cell receptor beta chains reported below all come from one sample, sequenced in a study of blood T cell repertoires in COVID-19. Measured with immunoSEQ multiplex PCR; TCRdb has only the in-frame clones, and not every one. This sample has about 73,000 clones; under 90% occur once, and the top ten carry around 4.1%. The material sequenced was peripheral blood. Receptor source: an older woman with acute or convalescent COVID-19.

This clone was seen a handful of times. This chain links TRBV9 with TRBJ2-7; 13 nucleotides align to TRBD2. The germline CDR1 and CDR2 sequences are SGDLS and YYNGEE. The CDR3 has 16 amino acids. V trimming: 4 bases; J trimming: 5 bases; junction bases outside the gene matches: 9. The CDR3 region has the DNA TGTGCCAGCAGCCCGGAACCCGGGACTAGCGGGGACGAGCAGTACTTC. This sequence encodes CASSPEPGTSGDEQYF.

The V call is TRBV27, the J call TRBJ2-5, with 10 positions matching TRBD2. CDR1 MNHEY and CDR2 SMNVEV come from the germline V gene (reference sequence). The ends lost 9 bases at V and 1 base at J; junction bases unmatched: 5. CDR3 length equals 14 residues. CDR3 sequence (DNA): TGTGCCAGTGGGAAGCGGGGGGGCCAAGAGACCCAGTACTTC. Translating it yields CASGKRGGQETQYF.

The V call is TRBV24-1, the J call TRBJ2-7; 10 bases agree with TRBD2. From germline, CDR1 is KGHDR and CDR2 SFDVKD. J lost 4 bases, V lost 5 bases, and 16 bases had no gene match. This CDR3 has 18 amino acids. The DNA for the CDR3 is TGTGCCACCAGTGCTGCTACCGGCAGCGGGGGGGGATTTTACGAGCAGTACTTC. Encoded protein: CATSAATGSGGGFYEQYF.

The gene calls are TRBV7-2 and TRBJ2-1; D may be TRBD2 (6 bases). The CDR3 sequence is 16 residues long. Trimming cost V 4 bases and J 10 bases, with 23 bases left between them. Germline V lookup: CDR1 SGHTA, CDR2 FQGNSA. The CDR3 protein is CASSYDSSILGGEQFF. In DNA, the CDR3 is TGTGCCAGCAGCTACGACTCAAGTATTCTGGGGGGAGAGCAGTTCTTC.

The J gene is TRBJ2-7, the V gene TRBV1; TRBD2 is the table's D call and was not checked against the DNA. TRBV1 is assigned pseudogene status. This CDR3 spans 15 amino acids. The CDR3 bases are TGCACCAGCAGCATCCTAGCGGGGGCACCCTACGAGCAGTACTTC. This sequence encodes CTSSILAGAPYEQYF.

This chain connects TRBV21-1 to TRBJ2-1; TRBD2 is the table's D call, not checked against the DNA. TRBV21-1 has pseudogene status. The CDR3 length is 15 residues. The CDR3 here is CASRTGTSLSDEQFF. CDR3 coding DNA: TGTGCCAGCAGGACCGGGACTAGCCTTTCAGATGAGCAGTTCTTC.

The genes are TRBV18 and TRBJ1-5, with 11 bases lining up with TRBD1. The germline gives CDR1 KGHSH, CDR2 LQKENI. The CDR3 has 14 amino acids. V shed 3 bases, J shed 8 bases, and the junction held 3 bases outside the gene matches. The CDR3 DNA is TGTGCCAGCTCACCCCAGGGACAGGGGGAGCCCCAGCATTTT. It specifies CASSPQGQGEPQHF.

The chain joins TRBV20-1 to TRBJ1-5; perhaps TRBD1 as D (5 bases). Germline CDR1 is DFQATT and CDR2 is SNEGSKA (reference sequence). Trimming stripped 4 bases from V and 4 bases from J, with 11 bases between. The CDR3 has 13 amino acids. This CDR3 is CSATDSPNQPQHF. CDR3 DNA: TGCAGTGCTACTGACAGTCCTAATCAGCCCCAGCATTTT.

This chain uses TRBV12-3 or TRBV12-4 with TRBJ1-1; maybe TRBD1 (6 bases). The CDR3 has 13 residues. V shed 6 bases and J shed 5 bases, with 13 bases lying between them. CDR3 in amino acids: CASSNRGFTEAFF. CDR3 bases: TGTGCCAGCAGCAATAGGGGGTTTACTGAAGCTTTCTTT.

This rearrangement joins TRBV19 to TRBJ1-2; 7 bases align to TRBD1. V lost 7 bases to trimming and J lost 4 bases; unmatched junction nucleotides: 9. CDR1 and CDR2 from the germline V gene are LNHDA and SQIVND (reference sequence). The CDR3 spans 14 residues. This chain's CDR3 is CASKSGTERYGYTF. CDR3 in DNA: TGTGCCAGTAAATCCGGGACAGAGCGCTATGGCTACACCTTC.

This chain connects TRBV5-6 to TRBJ1-6; TRBD1 aligns across 8 bases. Germline CDR1 is SGHDT and CDR2 is YYEEEE. The CDR3 extends over 15 amino acids. The V and J ends lost 0 bases and 10 bases, in that order; junction bases with no gene match: 6. CDR3 coding DNA: TGTGCCAGCAGCTTGGGACAGGGGAAAAGCTCACCCCTCCACTTT. It translates to CASSLGQGKSSPLHF.

V gene TRBV4-2 combines with J gene TRBJ2-1, with TRBD2 matching over 14 bases. The CDR3 runs to 17 residues. Germline CDR1 and CDR2: LGHNA and YNFKEQ. The trim removed 4 bases at V and 8 bases at J, leaving 10 bases unmatched. The CDR3 nucleotides read TGTGCCAGCAGCCCGAAAGGGACTAGCGGGAGTAGGGATGAGCAGTTCTTC. Protein: CASSPKGTSGSRDEQFF.

This clone was observed a handful of times. The V gene is TRBV28, the J gene TRBJ2-7; tentatively, D is TRBD1 (6 bases). This CDR3 has 13 residues. Germline V CDR1 and CDR2: MDHEN, SYDVKM. The germline V and J ends were trimmed by 5 bases and 6 bases, with 14 bases remaining between them. The CDR3 reads CASSGTRGSEQYF. Here the CDR3 DNA reads TGTGCCAGCAGTGGAACCAGGGGTAGCGAGCAGTACTTC. Based on the CDR3 plus reference TRBV28 and TRBJ2-7, the full variable domain is DVKVTQSSRYLVKRTGEKVFLECVQDMDHENMFWYRQDPGLGLRLIYFSYDVKMKEKGDIPEGYSVSREKKERFSLILESASTNQTSMYLCASSGTRGSEQYFGPGTRLTVT.

This clone was detected only a few times. The chain links TRBV7-2 to TRBJ1-2; 12 bases match TRBD1. With V trimmed by 6 bases and J by 1 base, 9 bases remained unmatched. This CDR3 comprises 17 residues. CDR1 and CDR2 (germline): SGHTA, FQGNSA. The CDR3 here is CASRSMGQGAGNYGYTF. The DNA of the CDR3 is TGTGCCAGCAGATCAATGGGACAGGGGGCGGGTAACTATGGCTACACCTTC.

The gene calls are TRBV30 and TRBJ2-7; D might be TRBD1 (5 bases). V lost 0 bases, J lost 2 bases, and 14 bases lay in between. Germline V gives CDR1 GTSNPN, CDR2 SVGIG (reference sequence). The CDR3 covers 15 residues. The CDR3, as DNA: TGTGCCTGGAGTGTTTGGGGCCCGAGGACCTACGAGCAGTACTTC. Its translation is CAWSVWGPRTYEQYF.

This chain uses TRBV19 with TRBJ1-2; unclear D gene. CDR3 size: 14 residues. The V and J ends lost 4 bases and 0 bases respectively, with 9 bases between them. Per germline, CDR1 LNHDA and CDR2 SQIVND (reference sequence). DNA of the CDR3: TGTGCCAGTAGTACCCCGAGGACTAACTATGGCTACACCTTC. Amino acid sequence: CASSTPRTNYGYTF.

The chain employs TRBV5-8 and TRBJ2-3, with 7 bases fitting TRBD2. This CDR3 comprises 15 residues. CDR1 is SGHTS, CDR2 YDEGEE, per germline. Unmatched junction bases numbered 6, after V lost 4 bases and J lost 1 base. The DNA of the CDR3 is TGTGCCAGCAGCCCCCTGCGGGAGCGCACAGATACGCAGTATTTT. Amino acid sequence: CASSPLRERTDTQYF. The full variable domain, with the rest looked up from reference TRBV5-8 and TRBJ2-3, is EAGVTQSPTHLIKTRGQQATLRCSPISGHTSVYWYQQALGLGLQFLLWYDEGEERNRGNFPPRFSGRQFPNYSSELNVNALELEDSALYLCASSPLRERTDTQYFGPGTRLTVL.

This clone appeared once. This chain links TRBV5-4 with TRBJ2-6; D may be TRBD1 (5 bases). The V end was cut by 4 bases, the J end by 0 bases, with 17 bases between. The germline V gene has CDR1 SGHNT and CDR2 YYREEE (reference sequence). The CDR3 spans 18 residues. CDR3 coding DNA: TGTGCCAGCAGCACCGACCGACAGAGGAACTCTGGGGCCAACGTCCTGACTTTC. This gives the protein CASSTDRQRNSGANVLTF.